This T cell receptor beta chain was recovered during a study of cytomegalovirus exposure and HLA in healthy donors. Study-level findings and limits: It was reported in a later analysis that an Asian-associated ancestry cluster showed fewer N-insertions than the approximately 670-donor mean.

In the PCR, 60 Vbeta and 13 Jbeta primers were used. TCRdb's copy holds only in-frame clones and misses some; the assay was immunoSEQ multiplex PCR. This sample has tens of thousands of clones; approximately 84% occur once, and the top ten carry 2.1%. Regarding this clone: The antigen remains unidentified.

Germline assignment: CDR1 MNHEY and CDR2 SMNVEV (reference sequence). V gave up 1 base and J gave up 7 bases; unmatched junction bases: 8. CDR3 length: 16 residues. Sequenced input: PBMCs. The clonotype comes from a man between 18 and 29 years old in good health and CMV-seronegative. The chain carries TRBV27 and TRBJ2-1; TRBD2 agrees at 9 bases. The CDR3, as DNA: TGTGCCAGCAGTTTATATGGGCGGGAGGGCCGAAATGAGCAGTTCTTC. It yields the protein CASSLYGREGRNEQFF.